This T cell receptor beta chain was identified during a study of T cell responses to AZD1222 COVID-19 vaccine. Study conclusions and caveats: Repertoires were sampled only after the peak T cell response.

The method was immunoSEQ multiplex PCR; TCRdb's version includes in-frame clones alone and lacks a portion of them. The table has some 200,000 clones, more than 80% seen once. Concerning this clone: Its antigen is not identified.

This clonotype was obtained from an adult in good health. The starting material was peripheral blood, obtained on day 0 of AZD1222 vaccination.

CDR3: CASSDRMGAFF. The DNA of the CDR3 is TGTGCCAGCAGTGATAGAATGGGCGCTTTCTTT. The genes are TRBV2 and TRBJ1-1; D is unclear. The CDR3 loop spans 11 amino acids. Trimming removed 3 bases at V and 11 bases at J, with 10 bases between. Germline values: CDR1 SNHLY, CDR2 FYNNEI.